This is a list of T cell receptor beta chains from one sample in a study of CD8 T cells in Susac syndrome. TCRdb redid the calling of the immunoSEQ multiplex PCR reads with MiXCR, one entry per CDR3 protein. The table records about 130,000 distinct CDR3 sequences, over 85% of them present only once. The sequenced sample consisted of CD8+ T cells from PBMCs. Every receptor here comes from a human donor with Susac syndrome. Each CDR3 is given with its conserved first and last residue.

v_call | cdr3_aa
TRBV20-1 | CSAVVGSVYNEQFF
TRBV10-3 | CANRGPGYNEQFF
TRBV24-1 | CATSYGGSTDTQYF
TRBV10-2 | CASSGTVAGSGETQYF
TRBV7-8 | CASSLVTGGLTDTQYF
TRBV20-1 | CSARRGGSDVDTIYF
TRBV4-1 | CASSQGRTGFYNEQFF
TRBV13 | CASSLRGAGEKLFF
TRBV9 | CASSVVGANTGELFF
TRBV30 | CASDRGRRPMNTEAFF
TRBV20-1 | CSARRGNTEAFF
TRBV18 | CASSPSAGLTDTQYF
TRBV12-3/TRBV12-4 | CASSPLADYGYTF
TRBV5-6 | CASSLGQTYYGYTF
TRBV11-2 | CASSTVDRGAGELFF
TRBV27 | CASSAQSQGDYGYTF
TRBV6-5 | CASSSGQGAVGPQHF
TRBV12-3/TRBV12-4 | CASSLWDRVYEQYF
TRBV28 | CASSLGQGLRETQYF
TRBV10-2 | CASSEWENQETQYF
TRBV6-6 | CASIPGSGQPQHF
TRBV30 | CAWTPLAASYEQYF
TRBV4-3 | CASSPYPRGANVLTF
TRBV12-3/TRBV12-4 | CASSPGTGTSGMGEQFF
TRBV27 | CASSPAESSYNEQFF
TRBV27 | CASSLIAGMDEQFF
TRBV4-2 | CASSQDEGTKSYEQYF
TRBV5-5 | CASSTGWEDTEAFF
TRBV12-3/TRBV12-4 | CASKYQETQYF
TRBV7-9 | CASSLAGQTNYGYTF
TRBV5-6 | CASSWTSGPLTDTQYF
TRBV20-1 | CSARDSGRYEQYF
TRBV12-3/TRBV12-4 | CASSEGSLNTEAFF
TRBV30 | CAWSVLFGQGGYEQYF
TRBV28 | CASMGGMDEQFF
TRBV20-1 | CSASGTSVNEQFF
TRBV6-1 | CASSGSMAGGSNQPQHF
TRBV4-1 | CASSQTTGFSYEQYF
TRBV29-1 | CSVERVGQAYGYTF
TRBV6-1 | CASTGQISGANVLTF
TRBV27 | CASSLVAGGGDEQFF
TRBV7-9 | CASSLRTSGRDSEQFF